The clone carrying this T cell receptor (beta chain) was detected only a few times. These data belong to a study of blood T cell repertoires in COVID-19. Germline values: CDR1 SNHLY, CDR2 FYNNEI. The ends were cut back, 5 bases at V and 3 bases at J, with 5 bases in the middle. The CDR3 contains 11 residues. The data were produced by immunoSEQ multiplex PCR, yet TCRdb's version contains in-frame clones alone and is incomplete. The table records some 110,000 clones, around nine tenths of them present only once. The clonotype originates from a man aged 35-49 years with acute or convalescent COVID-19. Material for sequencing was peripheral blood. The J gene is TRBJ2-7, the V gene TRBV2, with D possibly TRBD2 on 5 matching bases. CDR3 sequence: CASSTSYEQYF. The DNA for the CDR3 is TGTGCCAGCAGTACTAGCTACGAGCAGTACTTC. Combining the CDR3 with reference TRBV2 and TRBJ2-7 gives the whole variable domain EPEVTQTPSHQVTQMGQEVILRCVPISNHLYFYWYRQILGQKVEFLVSFYNNEISEKSEIFDDQFSVERPDGSNFTLKIRSTKLEDSAMYFCASSTSYEQYFGPGTRLTVT.